The entry below describes one T cell receptor beta chain. The table came from immunoSEQ multiplex PCR; TCRdb's copy has only in-frame clones and leaves some out. The sample contains 200,000 to 250,000 clones, 70% to 85% of which appear only once. These data belong to a study of blood T cell repertoires in COVID-19. Study summary: Sources were T cells, B-cell-depleted T cells, or PBMCs; the material itself was cDNA or gDNA.

Deletions cut 8 bases from V and 4 bases from J, with 17 bases between. Per the germline V gene, CDR1 is MNHEY and CDR2 is SVGAGI. This CDR3 comprises 14 residues. This chain uses TRBV6-5 with TRBJ1-2, with D tentatively TRBD1 (6 bases). Sample: peripheral blood. The sequence was obtained from a woman of 80 years or more with acute or convalescent COVID-19. The CDR3 is CASGTTGPGYGYTF. For the CDR3, the DNA is TGTGCCAGCGGCACGACAGGCCCGGGCTATGGCTACACCTTC.